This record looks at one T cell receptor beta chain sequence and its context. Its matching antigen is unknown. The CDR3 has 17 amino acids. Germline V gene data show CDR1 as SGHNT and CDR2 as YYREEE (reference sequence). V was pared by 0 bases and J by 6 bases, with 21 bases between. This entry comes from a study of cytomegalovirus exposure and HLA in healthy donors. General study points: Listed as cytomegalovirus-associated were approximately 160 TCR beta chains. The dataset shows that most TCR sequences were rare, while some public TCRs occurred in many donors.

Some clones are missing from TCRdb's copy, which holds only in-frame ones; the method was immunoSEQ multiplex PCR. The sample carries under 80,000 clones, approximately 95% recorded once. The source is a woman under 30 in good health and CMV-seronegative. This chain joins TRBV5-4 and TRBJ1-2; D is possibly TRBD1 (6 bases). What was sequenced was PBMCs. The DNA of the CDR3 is TGTGCCAGCAGCTTGGCGACCCACCTCTCCACAGGGAATGGCTACACCTTC. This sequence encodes CASSLATHLSTGNGYTF. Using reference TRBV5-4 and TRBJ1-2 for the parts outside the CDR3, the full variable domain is ETGVTQSPTHLIKTRGQQVTLRCSSQSGHNTVSWYQQALGQGPQFIFQYYREEENGRGNFPPRFSGLQFPNYSSELNVNALELDDSALYLCASSLATHLSTGNGYTFGSGTRLTVV.